The clone carrying this TCR beta chain was detected a few times. The data are from a study of blood T cell repertoires in COVID-19. Overall study: T cells, B-cell-depleted T cells, or PBMCs supplied cDNA or gDNA.

Sequencing was performed with immunoSEQ multiplex PCR; in TCRdb, only in-frame clones are kept and a portion is missing. The data contain about 60,000 clones, about 88% of them seen just once; the ten biggest clones take up roughly 3.5%. The ends lost 4 bases at V and 1 base at J; junction bases unmatched: 4. The germline V gene encodes CDR1 KGHDR and CDR2 SFDVKD. This CDR3 is built from 17 residues. This sequence joins TRBV24-1 and TRBJ2-6, with 9 bases aligning to TRBD1. Sequencing was performed on peripheral blood. This TCR came from a man aged 65 to 79 with acute or convalescent COVID-19. CDR3 in DNA: TGTGCCACCAGTGAAACAGGGGGCAAGTCTGGGGCCAACGTCCTGACTTTC. As protein: CATSETGGKSGANVLTF.